This T cell receptor beta chain originates from a study of blood T cell repertoires in COVID-19 (dated by TCRdb to 2020 to 2021). For context, the study as a whole: The collaborator samples originated in the United States, Italy and Spain and spanned the acute and convalescent phases of COVID-19. Where HLA class I and class II types were available, the types were taken from metadata supplied by the sample provider, not from assay-based typing. A de-identified subject ID, COVID-19 status, age in years and sex were almost always included in the sample metadata. The material from the prospective study consisted of cDNA or gDNA derived from T cells, B-cell-depleted T cells, or PBMCs. The dataset comprised deeply sampled blood TCRbeta repertoires from subjects exposed to, actively infected with, or recovered from COVID-19. The samples were drawn from two sources: the first 160 participants of the ongoing ImmuneRACE study, and fewer than 1,500 subjects contributed by 6 global collaborators. The repertoires were made available in a free public database intended to serve as a resource for research on the immune response to SARS-CoV-2.

TCRbeta CDR3 regions were amplified from genomic DNA using the immunoSEQ Assay, a bias-controlled multiplex PCR. On the authors' methods: Within the assay, amplification of reference gene primers was used to estimate how many nucleated cells each sample contained. Sequence reads were collapsed and filtered to measure the absolute abundance of every unique TCRbeta CDR3 rearrangement. For each sample, productive Simpson clonality was calculated as the square root of Simpson's diversity index over productive rearrangements. The immuneACCESS repertoire file appears here via TCRdb, limited to in-frame rearrangements. These files lack a portion of the clones; in checked studies, under half of the deficit traces to unresolved V genes, and the cause of the others is not known. From that table come the V and J calls and clone size; the DNA was used to work out D and trimming. The sample profile shows 80,000 to 90,000 clones; about 85% of them were found once. Of the sample, around 3.3% is held by the ten largest clones.

One collaborating source in Seattle enrolled patients during active infection and followed them longitudinally through the course of disease. Whole blood was collected in K2EDTA tubes by collaborating institutions according to the institutions' own protocols. Collaborator samples were shipped for TCRbeta analysis as frozen whole blood, isolated PBMCs, or DNA extracted from either sample type. The study at large found these results: Clinical and demographic metadata were provided uncurated, with the amount varying by source and participant.

About this clone: Its antigen is not yet known. Base-call qualities are not available, and no considerably larger clone is one nucleotide away. Other DNA sequences from this sample encode an identical CDR3 as well.

Source material: peripheral blood. The clonotype comes from a woman of 80 years or more with COVID-19, enrolled during active disease.

The DNA sequence is given as TGTGCCAGCTCACCGGCGGGAGGGGGCACAGATACGCAGTATTTT. It translates as CASSPAGGGTDTQYF. Rearrangement joined TRBV18 to TRBJ2-3; 9 central bases correspond to TRBD2. The CDR3 runs 15 residues from the cysteine to the phenylalanine. Of all the DNA, just the CDR3 is kept, 45 bases in frame from base 1. As encoded in the germline V gene, CDR1 is KGHSH while CDR2 is LQKENI. Here V drops 3 bases and J drops 1 base, and the junction holds 2 bases not matched to any gene.